The T cell receptor beta chain described here comes from a study of T cells in Graves' hyperthyroidism and ophthalmopathy. About this clonotype itself: No antigen is known for it.

The CDR3 sequence is 14 residues long. Germline lookup yields CDR1 LNHDA and CDR2 SQIVND (reference sequence). Trimming removed 7 bases at V and 5 bases at J, with 16 bases between. TCR beta CDR3 regions were amplified from RNA transcripts. Researchers ran a first-round RT-PCR on the TCR CDR3 using the HTBI primer set. MiXCR, applied by TCRdb to the multiplex PCR reads, yields one record per CDR3 protein. The sample consists of hundreds of thousands of distinct CDR3 sequences, approximately 15% of them appearing once. The study, taken as a whole, reports: Classification by a 13 V-J model distinguished ophthalmopathy from stable hyperthyroidism.

The source material was blood. V usage is TRBV19 and J usage is TRBJ2-3, with TRBD2 as a possible D gene (5 bases). The TCR comes from a young woman with Graves' hyperthyroidism. The CDR3: CASNPALAGDTQYF. The CDR3 bases are TGTGCCAGTAACCCAGCCCTGGCGGGAGATACGCAGTATTTT.